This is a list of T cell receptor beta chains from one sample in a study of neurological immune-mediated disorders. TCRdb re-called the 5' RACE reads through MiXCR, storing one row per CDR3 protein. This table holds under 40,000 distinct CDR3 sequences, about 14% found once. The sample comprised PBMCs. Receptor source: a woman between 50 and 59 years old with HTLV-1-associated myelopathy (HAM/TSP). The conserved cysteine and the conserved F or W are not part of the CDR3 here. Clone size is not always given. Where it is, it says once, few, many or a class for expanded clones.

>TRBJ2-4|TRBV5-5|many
ASSFGSGGAGNIQY
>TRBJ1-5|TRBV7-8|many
ASSLAGRSNQPQH
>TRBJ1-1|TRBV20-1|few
SASTPANTEAF
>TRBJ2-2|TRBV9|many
ASSVDSPQGRYTGELF
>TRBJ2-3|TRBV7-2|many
ASSIGRGTDTQY
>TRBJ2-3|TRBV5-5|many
ASSFVGEGTDTQY
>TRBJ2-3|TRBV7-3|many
ASSSLSGADTQY
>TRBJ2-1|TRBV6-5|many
ASSYSGQGYNEQF
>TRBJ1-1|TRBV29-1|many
SVTGAGTNTEAF
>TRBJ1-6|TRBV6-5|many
ASSTGAGNSPLH
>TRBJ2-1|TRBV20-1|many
SAEHTGIGLNNEQF
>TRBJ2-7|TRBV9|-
VSNPRSGLYEQY
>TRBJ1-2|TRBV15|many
ATSRGPLNGYT
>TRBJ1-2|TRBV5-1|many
ASSLGLTNNYGYT
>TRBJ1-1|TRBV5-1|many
ASSKTGATEAF
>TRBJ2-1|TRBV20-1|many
SARDQVVGQ
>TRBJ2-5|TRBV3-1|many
ASSQGDQRRTQY
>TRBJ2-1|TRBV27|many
ASSLSRRVGEQF
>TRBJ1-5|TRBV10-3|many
AISESKQGLRSNQPQH
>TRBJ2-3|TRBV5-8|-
ASSLFYGTGSADTQY
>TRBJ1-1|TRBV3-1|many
ASSNRDRGYAF
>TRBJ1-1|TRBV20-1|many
SARKREAF
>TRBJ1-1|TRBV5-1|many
ASSLGAVRLSNTEAF
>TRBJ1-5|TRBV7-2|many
ASSQEGQGARQPQH